This is a list of T cell receptor beta chains from one sample in a study of cytomegalovirus exposure and HLA in healthy donors. The assay was immunoSEQ multiplex PCR, and TCRdb's table has in-frame clones only and misses some. The table has roughly 200,000 clones, about 78% seen once; the top ten hold approximately 3%. The sample was PBMCs. The receptors originated from a woman aged 25 to 39 in good health and CMV-seronegative. Each CDR3 is given without its conserved first and last residue.

V gene: TRBV6-5
CDR3 protein: ASSRGTSVY

V gene: TRBV10-3
CDR3 protein: AMAASQVGVTEAF

V gene: TRBV10-3
CDR3 protein: AISRTGGGGNTIY

V gene: TRBV4-1
CDR3 protein: ASSLRAEGYEQY

V gene: TRBV18
CDR3 protein: ASSSDRVLAGNTIY

V gene: TRBV19
CDR3 protein: ASSIRGMNTEAF

V gene: TRBV11-3
CDR3 protein: ASSISGGTDTQY

V gene: TRBV5-1
CDR3 protein: ASSLVWTDYEQY

V gene: TRBV6-4
CDR3 protein: ASSDLVGGRDTQY

V gene: TRBV6-6
CDR3 protein: ASSGHERILNYGYT

V gene: TRBV18
CDR3 protein: ASSLLLAGGPVYEQY

V gene: TRBV5-1
CDR3 protein: ASSPGVTDTQY

V gene: TRBV7-3
CDR3 protein: ASSSYGELF

V gene: TRBV10-3
CDR3 protein: ATLGVPQPYGYT

V gene: TRBV7-8
CDR3 protein: ASSSSRGRLLYNEQF

V gene: TRBV5-1
CDR3 protein: ASSPGTGNSPLH

V gene: TRBV27
CDR3 protein: ASSLARGGSPQY

V gene: TRBV5-6
CDR3 protein: ASSLVASGNTEAF

V gene: TRBV7-8
CDR3 protein: ASSPRLALYQETQY

V gene: TRBV9
CDR3 protein: ASSGGPVATNEKLF